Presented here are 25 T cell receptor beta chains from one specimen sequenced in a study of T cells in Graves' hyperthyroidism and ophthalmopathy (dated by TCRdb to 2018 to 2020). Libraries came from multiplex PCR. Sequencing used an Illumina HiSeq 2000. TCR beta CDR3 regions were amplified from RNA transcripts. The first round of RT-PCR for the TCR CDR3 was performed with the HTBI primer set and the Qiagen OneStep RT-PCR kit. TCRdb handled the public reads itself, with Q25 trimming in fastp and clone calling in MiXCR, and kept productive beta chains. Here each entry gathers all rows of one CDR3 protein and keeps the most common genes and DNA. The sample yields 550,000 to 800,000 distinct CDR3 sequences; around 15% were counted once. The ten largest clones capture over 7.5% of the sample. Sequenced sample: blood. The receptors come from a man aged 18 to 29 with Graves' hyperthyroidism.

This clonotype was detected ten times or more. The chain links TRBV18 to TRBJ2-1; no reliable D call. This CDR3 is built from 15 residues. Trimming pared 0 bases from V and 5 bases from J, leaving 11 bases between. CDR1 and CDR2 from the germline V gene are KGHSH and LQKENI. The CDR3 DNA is TGTGCCAGCTCACCACCGCTCGGAGCGAACAATGAGCAGTTCTTC. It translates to CASSPPLGANNEQFF. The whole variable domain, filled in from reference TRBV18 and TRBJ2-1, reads NAGVMQNPRHLVRRRGQEARLRCSPMKGHSHVYWYRQLPEEGLKFMVYLQKENIIDESGMPKERFSAEFPKEGPSILRIQQVVRGDSAAYFCASSPPLGANNEQFFGPGTRLTVL.

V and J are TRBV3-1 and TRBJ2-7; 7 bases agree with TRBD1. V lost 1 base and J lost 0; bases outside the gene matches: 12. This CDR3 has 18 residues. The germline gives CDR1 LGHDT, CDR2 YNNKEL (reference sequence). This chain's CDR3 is CASSQVGAGTASSYEQYF. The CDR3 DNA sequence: TGTGCCAGCAGCCAAGTAGGGGCCGGGACAGCCAGCTCCTACGAGCAGTACTTC.

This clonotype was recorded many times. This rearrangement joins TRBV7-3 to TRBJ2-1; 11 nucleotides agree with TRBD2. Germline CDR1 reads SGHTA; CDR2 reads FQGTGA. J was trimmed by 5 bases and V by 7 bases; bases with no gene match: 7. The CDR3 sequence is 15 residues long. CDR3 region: CASTTPGLADNEQFF. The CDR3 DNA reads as TGTGCCAGCACCACACCGGGACTAGCGGACAATGAGCAGTTCTTC.

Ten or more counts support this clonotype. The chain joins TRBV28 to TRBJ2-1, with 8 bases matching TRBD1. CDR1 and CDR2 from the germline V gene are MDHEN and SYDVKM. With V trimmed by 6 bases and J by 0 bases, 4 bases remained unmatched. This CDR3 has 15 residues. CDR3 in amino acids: CASSRTGSSYNEQFF. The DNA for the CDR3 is TGTGCCAGCAGCCGGACAGGGAGCTCCTACAATGAGCAGTTCTTC.

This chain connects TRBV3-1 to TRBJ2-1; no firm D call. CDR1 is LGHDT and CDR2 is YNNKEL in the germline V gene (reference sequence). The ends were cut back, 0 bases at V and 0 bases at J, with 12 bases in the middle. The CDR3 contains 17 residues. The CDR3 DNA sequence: TGTGCCAGCAGCCAAGAGGGCCTAGGGAACTCCTACAATGAGCAGTTCTTC. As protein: CASSQEGLGNSYNEQFF.

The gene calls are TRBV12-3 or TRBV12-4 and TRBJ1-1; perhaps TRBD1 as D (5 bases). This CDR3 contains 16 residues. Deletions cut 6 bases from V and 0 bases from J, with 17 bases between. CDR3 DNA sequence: TGTGCCAGCAGCGAGGGGAGTATTGGAGTGAACACTGAAGCTTTCTTT. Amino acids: CASSEGSIGVNTEAFF.

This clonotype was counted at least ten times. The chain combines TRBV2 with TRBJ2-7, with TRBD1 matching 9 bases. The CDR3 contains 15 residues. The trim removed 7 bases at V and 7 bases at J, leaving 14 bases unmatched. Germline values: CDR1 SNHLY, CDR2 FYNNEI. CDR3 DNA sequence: TGTGCCAGCAAGAAGGACAGGGGAGGCAAGGAGGAGCAGTACTTC. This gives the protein CASKKDRGGKEEQYF.

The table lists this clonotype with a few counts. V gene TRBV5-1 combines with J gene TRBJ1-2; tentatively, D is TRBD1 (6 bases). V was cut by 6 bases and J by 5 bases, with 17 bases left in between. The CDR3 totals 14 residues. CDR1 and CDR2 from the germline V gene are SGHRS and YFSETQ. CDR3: CASNLGVGTYGYTF. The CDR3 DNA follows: TGCGCCAGCAACCTTGGTGTCGGGACATATGGCTACACCTTC.

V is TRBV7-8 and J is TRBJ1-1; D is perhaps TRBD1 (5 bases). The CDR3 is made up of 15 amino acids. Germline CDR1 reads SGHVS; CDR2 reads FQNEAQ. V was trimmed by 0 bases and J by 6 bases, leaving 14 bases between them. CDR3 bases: TGTGCCAGCAGCTTAGCGGGGCCCCGATCCCCTGAAGCTTTCTTT. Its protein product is CASSLAGPRSPEAFF.

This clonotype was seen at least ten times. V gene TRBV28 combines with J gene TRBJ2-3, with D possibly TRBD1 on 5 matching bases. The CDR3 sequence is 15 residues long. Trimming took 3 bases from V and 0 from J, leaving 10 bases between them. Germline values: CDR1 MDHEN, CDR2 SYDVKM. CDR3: CASSFLSGSTDTQYF. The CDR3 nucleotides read TGTGCCAGCAGTTTCTTGTCAGGGAGCACAGATACGCAGTATTTT.

The chain's CDR3 is CASSLIDVVDEQYF. Written as DNA, the CDR3 is TGTGCCAGCAGCTTAATCGATGTAGTGGACGAGCAGTACTTC. The chain combines TRBV5-6 with TRBJ2-7; D ambiguous. The V and J ends lost 2 bases and 5 bases respectively, with 14 bases between them. The CDR3 is 14 amino acids. Germline CDR1 reads SGHDT; CDR2 reads YYEEEE.

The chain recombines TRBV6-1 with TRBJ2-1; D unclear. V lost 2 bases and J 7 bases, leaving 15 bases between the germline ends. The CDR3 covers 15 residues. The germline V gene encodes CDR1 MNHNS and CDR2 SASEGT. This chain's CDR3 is CASSESGTLGNEQFF. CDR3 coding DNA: TGTGCCAGCAGTGAATCGGGCACGTTAGGAAATGAGCAGTTCTTC.

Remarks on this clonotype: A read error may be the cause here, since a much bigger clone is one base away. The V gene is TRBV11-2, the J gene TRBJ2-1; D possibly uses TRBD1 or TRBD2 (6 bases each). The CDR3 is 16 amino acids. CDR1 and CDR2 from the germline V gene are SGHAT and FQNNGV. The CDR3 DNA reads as TGTGCCAGCAGCTTAGAGGGGGGACACTTTTACAATGAGCGGTTCTTC. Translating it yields CASSLEGGHFYNERFF. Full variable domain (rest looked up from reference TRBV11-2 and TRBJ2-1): EAGVAQSPRYKIIEKRQSVAFWCNPISGHATLYWYQQILGQGPKLLIQFQNNGVVDDSQLPKDRFSAERLKGVDSTLKIQPAKLEDSAVYLCASSLEGGHFYNERFFGPGTRLTVL.

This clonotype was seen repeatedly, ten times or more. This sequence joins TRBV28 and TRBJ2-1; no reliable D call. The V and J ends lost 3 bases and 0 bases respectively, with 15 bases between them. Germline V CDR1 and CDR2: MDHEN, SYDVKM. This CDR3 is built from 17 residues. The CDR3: CASSFRRHRSSYNEQFF. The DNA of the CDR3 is TGTGCCAGCAGTTTCCGCCGACACCGGAGCTCCTACAATGAGCAGTTCTTC.

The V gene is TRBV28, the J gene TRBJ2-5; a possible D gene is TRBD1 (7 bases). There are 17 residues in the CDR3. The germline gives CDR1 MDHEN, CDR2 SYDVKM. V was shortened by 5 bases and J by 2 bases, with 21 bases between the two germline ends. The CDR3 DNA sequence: TGTGCCAGCAGTAGTTTCAGGGGCGGGACAGCACAAGAGACCCAGTACTTC. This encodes CASSSFRGGTAQETQYF.

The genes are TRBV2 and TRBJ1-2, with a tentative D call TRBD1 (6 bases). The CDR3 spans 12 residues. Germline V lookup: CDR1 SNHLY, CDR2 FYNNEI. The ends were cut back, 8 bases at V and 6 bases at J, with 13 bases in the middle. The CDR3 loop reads CASGGGGNGYTF. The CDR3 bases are TGTGCCAGCGGGGGGGGCGGGAATGGCTACACCTTC.

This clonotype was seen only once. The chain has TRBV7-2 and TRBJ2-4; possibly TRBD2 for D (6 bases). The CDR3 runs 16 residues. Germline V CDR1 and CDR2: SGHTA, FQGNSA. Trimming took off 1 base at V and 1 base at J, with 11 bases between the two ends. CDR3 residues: CASSLVGGAAKNIQYF. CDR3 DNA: TGTGCCAGCAGCTTAGTGGGAGGAGCGGCCAAAAACATTCAGTACTTC.

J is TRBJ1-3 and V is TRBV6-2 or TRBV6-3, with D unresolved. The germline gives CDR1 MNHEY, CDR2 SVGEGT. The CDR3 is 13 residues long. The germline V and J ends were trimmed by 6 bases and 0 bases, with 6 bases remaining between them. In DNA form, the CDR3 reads TGTGCCAGCAGAGACGTCTCTGGAAACACCATATATTTT. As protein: CASRDVSGNTIYF.

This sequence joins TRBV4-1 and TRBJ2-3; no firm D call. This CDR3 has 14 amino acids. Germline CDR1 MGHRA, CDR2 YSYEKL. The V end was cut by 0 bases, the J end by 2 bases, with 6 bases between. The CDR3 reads CASSQDSNTDTQYF. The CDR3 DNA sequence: TGCGCCAGCAGCCAAGATTCAAACACAGATACGCAGTATTTT.

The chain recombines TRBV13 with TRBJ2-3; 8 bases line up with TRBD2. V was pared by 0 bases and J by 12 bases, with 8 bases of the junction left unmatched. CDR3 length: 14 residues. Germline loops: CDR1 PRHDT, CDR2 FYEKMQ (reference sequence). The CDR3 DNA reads TGTGCCAGCAGCTTAGGCAGGCAGCGGGGGACACAGTATTTT. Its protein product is CASSLGRQRGTQYF.

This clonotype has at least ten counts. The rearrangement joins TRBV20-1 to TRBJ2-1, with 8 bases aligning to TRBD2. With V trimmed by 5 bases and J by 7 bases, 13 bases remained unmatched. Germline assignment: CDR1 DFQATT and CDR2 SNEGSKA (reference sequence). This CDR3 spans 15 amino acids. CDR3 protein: CSASRRAGVTNEQFF. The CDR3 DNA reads TGCAGTGCTTCCCGGAGAGCGGGAGTAACGAATGAGCAGTTCTTC.

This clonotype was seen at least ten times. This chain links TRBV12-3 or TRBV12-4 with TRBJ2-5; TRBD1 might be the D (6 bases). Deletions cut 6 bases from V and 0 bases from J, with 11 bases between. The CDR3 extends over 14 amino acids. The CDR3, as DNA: TGTGCCAGCAGAAGGGACACCCACCAAGAGACCCAGTACTTC. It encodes CASRRDTHQETQYF.

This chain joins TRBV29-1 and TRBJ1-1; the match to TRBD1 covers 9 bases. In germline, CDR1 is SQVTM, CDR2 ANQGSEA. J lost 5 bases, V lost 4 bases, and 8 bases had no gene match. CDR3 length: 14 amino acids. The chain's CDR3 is CSVVRTGAGTEAFF. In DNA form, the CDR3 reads TGCAGCGTTGTCCGGACAGGGGCAGGGACTGAAGCTTTCTTT. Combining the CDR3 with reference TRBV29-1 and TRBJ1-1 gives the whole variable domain SAVISQKPSRDICQRGTSLTIQCQVDSQVTMMFWYRQQPGQSLTLIATANQGSEATYESGFVIDKFPISRPNLTFSTLTVSNMSPEDSSIYLCSVVRTGAGTEAFFGQGTRLTVV.

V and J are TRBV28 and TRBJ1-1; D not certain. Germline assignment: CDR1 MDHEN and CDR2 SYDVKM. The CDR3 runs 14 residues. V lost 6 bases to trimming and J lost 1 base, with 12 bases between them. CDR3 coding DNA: TGTGCCAGCAGAAACCCCACAGCGAACACTGAAGCTTTCTTT. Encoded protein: CASRNPTANTEAFF.

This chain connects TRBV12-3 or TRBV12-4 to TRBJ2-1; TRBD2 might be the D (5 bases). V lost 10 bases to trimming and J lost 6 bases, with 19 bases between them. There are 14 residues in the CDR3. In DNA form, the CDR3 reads TGTGCCATCGCGGGTCGGGGTCCGAGCAATGAGCAGTTCTTC. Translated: CAIAGRGPSNEQFF.